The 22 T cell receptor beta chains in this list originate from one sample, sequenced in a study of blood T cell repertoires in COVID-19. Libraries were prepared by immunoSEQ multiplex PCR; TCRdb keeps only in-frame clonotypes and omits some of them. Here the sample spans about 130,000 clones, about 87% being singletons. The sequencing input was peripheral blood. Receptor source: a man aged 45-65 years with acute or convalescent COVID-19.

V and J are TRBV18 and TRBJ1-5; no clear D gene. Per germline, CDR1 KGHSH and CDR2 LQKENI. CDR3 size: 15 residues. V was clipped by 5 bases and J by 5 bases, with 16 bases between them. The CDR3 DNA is TGTGCCAGCTCAGACCCCACCCGAGCGTATCAGCCCCAGCATTTT. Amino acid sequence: CASSDPTRAYQPQHF.

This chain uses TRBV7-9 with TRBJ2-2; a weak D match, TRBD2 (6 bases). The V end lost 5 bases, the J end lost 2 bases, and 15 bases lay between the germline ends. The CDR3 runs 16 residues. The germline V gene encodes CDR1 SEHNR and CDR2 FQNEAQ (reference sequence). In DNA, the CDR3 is TGTGCCAGCAGCGCCGGTTGGACTACTAACACCGGGGAGCTGTTTTTT. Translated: CASSAGWTTNTGELFF.

In DNA form, the CDR3 reads TGTGCCAGCAGCCAAGATCCTCACGAGCAGTACTTC. Its translation is CASSQDPHEQYF. The gene calls are TRBV4-2 and TRBJ2-7; D remains unclear. Trimming removed 0 bases from V and 5 bases from J, with 5 bases in between. Germline V gene sequence: CDR1 LGHNA, CDR2 YNFKEQ. CDR3 length: 12 residues.

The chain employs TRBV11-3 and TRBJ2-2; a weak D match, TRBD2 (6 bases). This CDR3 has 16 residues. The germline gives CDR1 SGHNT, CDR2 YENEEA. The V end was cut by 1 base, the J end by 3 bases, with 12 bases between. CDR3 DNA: TGTGCCAGCAGCTTAGGCGGAGGGGTGGACACCGGGGAGCTGTTTTTT. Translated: CASSLGGGVDTGELFF.

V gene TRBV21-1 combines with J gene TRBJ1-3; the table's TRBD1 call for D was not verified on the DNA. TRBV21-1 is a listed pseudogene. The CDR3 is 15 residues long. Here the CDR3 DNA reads TGTGCCAGCAGCCCCCCTGGGCGCGTAGTAGACACCATATATTTT. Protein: CASSPPGRVVDTIYF.

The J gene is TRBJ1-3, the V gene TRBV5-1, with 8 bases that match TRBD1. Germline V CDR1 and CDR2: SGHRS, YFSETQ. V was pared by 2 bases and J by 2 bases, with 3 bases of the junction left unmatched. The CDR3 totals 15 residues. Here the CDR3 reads CASSFGTGAGNTIYF. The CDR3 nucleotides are TGCGCCAGCAGCTTCGGGACAGGAGCTGGAAACACCATATATTTT.

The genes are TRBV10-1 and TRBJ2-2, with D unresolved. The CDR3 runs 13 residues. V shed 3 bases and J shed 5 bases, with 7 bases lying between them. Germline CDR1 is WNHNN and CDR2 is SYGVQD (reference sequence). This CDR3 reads CASSELHTGELFF. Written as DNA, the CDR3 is TGCGCCAGCAGTGAATTACATACCGGGGAGCTGTTTTTT.

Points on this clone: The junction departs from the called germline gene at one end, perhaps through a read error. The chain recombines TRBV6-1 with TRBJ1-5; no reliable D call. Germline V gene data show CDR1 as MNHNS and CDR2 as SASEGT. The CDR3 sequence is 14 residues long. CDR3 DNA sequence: TGTGCCAGCAGGGAAGGGTTCGAGGTTCAGCCCCAGCATTTT. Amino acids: CASREGFEVQPQHF.

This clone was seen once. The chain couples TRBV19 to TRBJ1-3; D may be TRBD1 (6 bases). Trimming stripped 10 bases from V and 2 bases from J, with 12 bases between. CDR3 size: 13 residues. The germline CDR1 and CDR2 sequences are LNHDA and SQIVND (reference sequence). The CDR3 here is CAISDSPGNTIYF. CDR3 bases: TGTGCCATTTCGGACAGTCCTGGAAACACCATATATTTT.

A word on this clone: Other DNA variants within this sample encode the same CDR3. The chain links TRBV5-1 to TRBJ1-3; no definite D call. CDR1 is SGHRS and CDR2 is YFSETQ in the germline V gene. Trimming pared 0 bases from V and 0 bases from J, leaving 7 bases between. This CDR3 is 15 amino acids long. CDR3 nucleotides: TGCGCCAGCAGCTTGGTCGCGGGCTCTGGAAACACCATATATTTT. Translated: CASSLVAGSGNTIYF.

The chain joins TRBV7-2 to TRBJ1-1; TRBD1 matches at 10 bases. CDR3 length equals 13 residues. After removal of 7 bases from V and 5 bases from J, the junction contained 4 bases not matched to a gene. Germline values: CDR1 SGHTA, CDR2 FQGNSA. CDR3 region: CASMGQGKTEAFF. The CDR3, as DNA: TGTGCCAGCATGGGACAGGGGAAGACTGAAGCTTTCTTT.

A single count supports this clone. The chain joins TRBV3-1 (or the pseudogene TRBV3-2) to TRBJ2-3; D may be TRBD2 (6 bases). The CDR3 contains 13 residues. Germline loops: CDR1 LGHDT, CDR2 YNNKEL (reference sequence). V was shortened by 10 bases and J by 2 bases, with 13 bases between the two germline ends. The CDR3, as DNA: TGTGCCACTCGGGAGACTGCCACAGATACGCAGTATTTT. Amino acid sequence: CATRETATDTQYF.

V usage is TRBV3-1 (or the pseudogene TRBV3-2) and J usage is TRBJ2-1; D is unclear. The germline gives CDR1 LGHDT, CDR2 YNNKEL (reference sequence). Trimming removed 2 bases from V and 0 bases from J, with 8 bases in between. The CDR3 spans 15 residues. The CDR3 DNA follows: TGTGCCAGCAGCCAAACACGGAGCTCCTACAATGAGCAGTTCTTC. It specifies CASSQTRSSYNEQFF.

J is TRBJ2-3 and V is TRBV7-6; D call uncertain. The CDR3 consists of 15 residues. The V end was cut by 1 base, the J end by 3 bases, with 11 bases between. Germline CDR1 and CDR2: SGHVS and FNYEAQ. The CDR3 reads CASSLVGLFTDTQYF. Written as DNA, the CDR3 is TGTGCCAGCAGCTTAGTTGGGCTATTTACAGATACGCAGTATTTT.

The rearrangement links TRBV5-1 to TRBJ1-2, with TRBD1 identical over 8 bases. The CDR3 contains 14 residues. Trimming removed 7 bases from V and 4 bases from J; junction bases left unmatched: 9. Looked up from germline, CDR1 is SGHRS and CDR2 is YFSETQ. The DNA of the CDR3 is TGCGCCAGCGGCGGAGGACAGGGTGGCTATGGCTACACCTTC. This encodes CASGGGQGGYGYTF.

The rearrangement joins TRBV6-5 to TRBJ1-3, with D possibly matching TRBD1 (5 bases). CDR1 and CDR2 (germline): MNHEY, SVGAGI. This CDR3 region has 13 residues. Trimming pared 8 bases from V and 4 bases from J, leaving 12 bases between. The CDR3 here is CASQQGLGNTIYF. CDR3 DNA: TGTGCCAGCCAGCAGGGTTTAGGAAACACCATATATTTT.

The CDR3 spells CASSGARGGNSPLHF. In DNA form, the CDR3 reads TGTGCCAGCAGTGGTGCCAGGGGAGGGAATTCACCCCTCCACTTT. The chain recombines TRBV25-1 with TRBJ1-6; D is perhaps TRBD1 (6 bases). This CDR3 is built from 15 residues. CDR1 and CDR2 from the germline V gene are MGHDK and SYGVNS. V lost 4 bases to trimming and J lost 7 bases, with 14 bases between them.

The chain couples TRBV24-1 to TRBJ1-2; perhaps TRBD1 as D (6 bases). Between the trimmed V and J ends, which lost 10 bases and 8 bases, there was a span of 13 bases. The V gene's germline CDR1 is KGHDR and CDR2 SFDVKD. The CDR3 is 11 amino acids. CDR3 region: CATGGVDGYTF. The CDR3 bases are TGTGCCACAGGGGGGGTTGACGGCTACACCTTC.

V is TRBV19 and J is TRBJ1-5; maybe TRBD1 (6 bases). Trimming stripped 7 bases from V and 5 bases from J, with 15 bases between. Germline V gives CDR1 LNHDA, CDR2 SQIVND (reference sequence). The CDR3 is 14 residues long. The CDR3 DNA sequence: TGTGCCAGTACCAAGGGGGGGGTCCATCAGCCCCAGCATTTT. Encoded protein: CASTKGGVHQPQHF.

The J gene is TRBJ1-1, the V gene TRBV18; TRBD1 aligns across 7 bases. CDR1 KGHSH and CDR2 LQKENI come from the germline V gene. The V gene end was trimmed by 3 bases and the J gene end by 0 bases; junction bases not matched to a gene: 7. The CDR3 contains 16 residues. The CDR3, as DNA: TGTGCCAGCTCACCGAGGGACAGAGGATTGAACACTGAAGCTTTCTTT. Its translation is CASSPRDRGLNTEAFF.

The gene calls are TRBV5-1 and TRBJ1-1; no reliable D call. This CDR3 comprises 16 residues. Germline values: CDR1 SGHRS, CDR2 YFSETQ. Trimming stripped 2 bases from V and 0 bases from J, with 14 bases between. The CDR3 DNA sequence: TGCGCCAGCAGCTTCGACACTGTTAATCTGAACACTGAAGCTTTCTTT. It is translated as CASSFDTVNLNTEAFF. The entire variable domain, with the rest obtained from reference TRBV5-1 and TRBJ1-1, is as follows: KAGVTQTPRYLIKTRGQQVTLSCSPISGHRSVSWYQQTPGQGLQFLFEYFSETQRNKGNFPGRFSGRQFSNSRSEMNVSTLELGDSALYLCASSFDTVNLNTEAFFGQGTRLTVV.

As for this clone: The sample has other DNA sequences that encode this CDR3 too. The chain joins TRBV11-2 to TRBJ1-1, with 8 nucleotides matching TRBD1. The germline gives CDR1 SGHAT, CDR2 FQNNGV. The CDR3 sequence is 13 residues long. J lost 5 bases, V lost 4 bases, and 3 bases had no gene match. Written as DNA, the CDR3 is TGTGCCAGCAGCTCTCAGGGGGCTACTGAAGCTTTCTTT. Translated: CASSSQGATEAFF.